Each of the 3 T cell receptor beta chains below was sequenced from the same sample in a study of neoadjuvant anti-PD-1 for oral cavity cancer. The time point denotes: after neoadjuvant nivolumab, at surgical resection. TCRdb's table, derived via immunoSEQ multiplex PCR, lists solely in-frame clones and lacks some. The sample carries some 61,000 clones, roughly 84% recorded once. Sequences were derived from PBMCs, sampled after nivolumab (anti-PD-1) treatment. The receptors come from a person between 40 and 85 years old with oral cavity squamous cell carcinoma.

The chain recombines TRBV19 with TRBJ1-2; 9 bases line up with TRBD1. The CDR3 extends over 16 amino acids. Looked up from germline, CDR1 is LNHDA and CDR2 is SQIVND (reference sequence). The V and J ends lost 0 bases and 2 bases, in that order; junction bases with no gene match: 4. The CDR3 loop is CASSIDPGQGNYGYTF. For the CDR3, the DNA is TGTGCCAGTAGTATAGATCCGGGACAGGGAAACTATGGCTACACCTTC.

This chain links TRBV7-8 with TRBJ2-7; 10 nucleotides align to TRBD1. Per the germline V gene, CDR1 is SGHVS and CDR2 is FQNEAQ. J lost 2 bases, V lost 4 bases, and 8 bases had no gene match. This CDR3 has 16 residues. CDR3 sequence (DNA): TGTGCCAGCAGCTCCCCGGGACAGGGGACAGCCTACGAGCAGTACTTC. Its protein is CASSSPGQGTAYEQYF.

The genes are TRBV5-6 and TRBJ2-3, with D perhaps matching TRBD2 (6 bases). Per germline, CDR1 SGHDT and CDR2 YYEEEE. The V end was cut by 6 bases, the J end by 6 bases, with 20 bases between. The CDR3 length is 15 residues. The chain's CDR3 is CASKTGGPGTDTQYF. The CDR3 DNA is TGTGCCAGCAAGACCGGAGGGCCGGGTACTGATACGCAGTATTTT.